The rows below give T cell receptor beta chains drawn from one sample of a study of cytomegalovirus exposure and HLA in healthy donors. Assay: immunoSEQ multiplex PCR; the TCRdb copy retains only in-frame clones and omits some. The table lists over 100,000 clones, roughly 82% of them singletons, with 4.2% in the top ten. Input material: PBMCs. The receptors shown here come from a male donor in good health and CMV-seropositive. Each CDR3 is given with its conserved first and last residue. The order of the fields is V gene, D gene, J gene, clone size, CDR3 DNA, CDR3 protein. D genes are given only for firm matches. The size field is filled for only some rows; it gives once, few, many or a size class.

v_call: TRBV7-9
d_call: .
j_call: TRBJ1-5
clone_size: .
cdr3_nt: TGTTCCAGCAGCCCGCCCCCCGGTCAGCCCCAGCATTTT
cdr3_aa: CSSSPPPGQPQHF

v_call: TRBV7-9
d_call: .
j_call: TRBJ1-5
clone_size: .
cdr3_nt: TGTTCCAGCAGCCCGGGGGTGACAGATAGCAATCAGCCCCAGCATTTT
cdr3_aa: CSSSPGVTDSNQPQHF

v_call: TRBV15
d_call: .
j_call: TRBJ1-1
clone_size: .
cdr3_nt: TGTGCCACCAGCAGAGTGCAGGGAAGAGCTTTCTTT
cdr3_aa: CATSRVQGRAFF

v_call: TRBV5-1
d_call: TRBD2
j_call: TRBJ2-2
clone_size: .
cdr3_nt: TGCGCCAGCAGGCATCTCGGACTAGCGGGGGCCACGAACACCGGGGAGCTGTTTTTT
cdr3_aa: CASRHLGLAGATNTGELFF

v_call: TRBV7-9
d_call: .
j_call: TRBJ2-6
clone_size: .
cdr3_nt: TGTGCCAGCAGCGTTACTAGTCCCGACTCTGGGGCCAACGTCCTGACTTTC
cdr3_aa: CASSVTSPDSGANVLTF

v_call: TRBV5-1
d_call: TRBD2
j_call: TRBJ2-3
clone_size: few
cdr3_nt: TGCGCCAGCAGCCGTGAGACTAGCGGACCCACAGATACGCAGTATTTT
cdr3_aa: CASSRETSGPTDTQYF

v_call: TRBV28
d_call: TRBD2
j_call: TRBJ2-7
clone_size: .
cdr3_nt: TGTGCCAGTCTTACTAGCGGATCCTCCTACGAGCAGTACTTC
cdr3_aa: CASLTSGSSYEQYF

v_call: TRBV6-5
d_call: .
j_call: TRBJ1-5
clone_size: .
cdr3_nt: TGTGCCAGCAGTTCGACTCTAGGAGGCAATCAGCCCCAGCATTTT
cdr3_aa: CASSSTLGGNQPQHF

v_call: TRBV5-5
d_call: .
j_call: TRBJ1-2
clone_size: .
cdr3_nt: TGTGCCAGCAGCTTGATCCTGACGACAGCTAACTATGGCTACACCTTC
cdr3_aa: CASSLILTTANYGYTF

v_call: TRBV19
d_call: TRBD2
j_call: TRBJ2-7
clone_size: .
cdr3_nt: TGTGCCAGTGGGGGGACTAGCGACCGCTACGAGCAGTACTTC
cdr3_aa: CASGGTSDRYEQYF

v_call: TRBV9
d_call: .
j_call: TRBJ1-5
clone_size: once
cdr3_nt: TGTGCCAGCAGCGCGAGACAGAGCAATCAGCCCCAGCATTTT
cdr3_aa: CASSARQSNQPQHF

v_call: TRBV19
d_call: .
j_call: TRBJ1-2
clone_size: .
cdr3_nt: TGTGCCAGTAGTACTCCCGGGACTGCCTATGGCTACACCTTC
cdr3_aa: CASSTPGTAYGYTF

v_call: TRBV4-2
d_call: TRBD2
j_call: TRBJ2-1
clone_size: .
cdr3_nt: TGTGCCAGCAGCCAAGACCCCAAGCGGGGGGGCTATGAGCAGTTCTTC
cdr3_aa: CASSQDPKRGGYEQFF

v_call: TRBV4-1
d_call: TRBD2
j_call: TRBJ2-1
clone_size: .
cdr3_nt: TGCGCCAGCAGCAGACGGACAGATAGGGGACTAGCGGGGACAAATGAGCAGTTCTTC
cdr3_aa: CASSRRTDRGLAGTNEQFF

v_call: TRBV19
d_call: TRBD1
j_call: TRBJ1-1
clone_size: .
cdr3_nt: TGTGCCAGTAGTATATCCCAGGGGGCTGACACTGAAGCTTTCTTT
cdr3_aa: CASSISQGADTEAFF

v_call: TRBV28
d_call: .
j_call: TRBJ1-1
clone_size: .
cdr3_nt: TGTGCCAGCAGTTTTCCCCAGGGCTTGGATTGGAACACTGAAGCTTTCTTT
cdr3_aa: CASSFPQGLDWNTEAFF

v_call: TRBV10-3
d_call: .
j_call: TRBJ1-2
clone_size: .
cdr3_nt: TGTGCCATCGATAAGGCAGGGGACTATGGCTACACCTTC
cdr3_aa: CAIDKAGDYGYTF

v_call: TRBV5-1
d_call: .
j_call: TRBJ2-1
clone_size: .
cdr3_nt: TGCGCCAGCAGCTTGGACCTGTCCGGTGAGCAGTTCTTC
cdr3_aa: CASSLDLSGEQFF

v_call: TRBV30
d_call: TRBD1
j_call: TRBJ2-1
clone_size: once
cdr3_nt: TGTGCCTGGAGTGTACGTTGGGACAGGGGCTTCAATGAGCAGTTCTTC
cdr3_aa: CAWSVRWDRGFNEQFF

v_call: TRBV28
d_call: .
j_call: TRBJ1-4
clone_size: .
cdr3_nt: TGTGCCAGCAGTTTACGGGGGGGGGCGGCCTTCCTGGGTGAAAAACTGTTTTTT
cdr3_aa: CASSLRGGAAFLGEKLFF

v_call: TRBV28
d_call: TRBD1
j_call: TRBJ1-3
clone_size: .
cdr3_nt: TGTGCCAGCAGTCGGGGACAGGGTCGAAACACCATATATTTT
cdr3_aa: CASSRGQGRNTIYF

v_call: TRBV9
d_call: TRBD2
j_call: TRBJ2-7
clone_size: .
cdr3_nt: TGTGCCAGCAGCGGTGGGACTAGCTACTCGTACGAGCAGTACTTC
cdr3_aa: CASSGGTSYSYEQYF

v_call: TRBV6-5
d_call: .
j_call: TRBJ2-7
clone_size: .
cdr3_nt: TGTGCCAGCGCCATAAGTGGAACAGGACCCCACGAGCAGTACTTC
cdr3_aa: CASAISGTGPHEQYF

v_call: TRBV7-9
d_call: TRBD1
j_call: TRBJ2-7
clone_size: .
cdr3_nt: TGTTCCAGCAGCCCTAGAGGATTCAGGGGGACGATCGAGCAGTACTTC
cdr3_aa: CSSSPRGFRGTIEQYF

v_call: TRBV6-7
d_call: TRBD1
j_call: TRBJ1-5
clone_size: .
cdr3_nt: TGTGCCAGCAGTTACGGGGACAGGGTTAGCAATCAGCCCCAGCATTTT
cdr3_aa: CASSYGDRVSNQPQHF

v_call: TRBV28
d_call: TRBD1
j_call: TRBJ2-7
clone_size: .
cdr3_nt: TGTGCCAGCAGTTTATTTGGGGACAGGGACTACGAGCAGTACTTC
cdr3_aa: CASSLFGDRDYEQYF

v_call: TRBV27
d_call: TRBD2
j_call: TRBJ2-7
clone_size: .
cdr3_nt: TGTGCCAGCAGTTTAGGGAGCCGCGGGGTAGCGGGAGGCTACGAGCAGTACTTC
cdr3_aa: CASSLGSRGVAGGYEQYF

v_call: TRBV6-5
d_call: .
j_call: TRBJ1-5
clone_size: .
cdr3_nt: TGTGCCAGCAGAACCTCTGGGGGCGGCAATCAGCCCCAGCATTTT
cdr3_aa: CASRTSGGGNQPQHF